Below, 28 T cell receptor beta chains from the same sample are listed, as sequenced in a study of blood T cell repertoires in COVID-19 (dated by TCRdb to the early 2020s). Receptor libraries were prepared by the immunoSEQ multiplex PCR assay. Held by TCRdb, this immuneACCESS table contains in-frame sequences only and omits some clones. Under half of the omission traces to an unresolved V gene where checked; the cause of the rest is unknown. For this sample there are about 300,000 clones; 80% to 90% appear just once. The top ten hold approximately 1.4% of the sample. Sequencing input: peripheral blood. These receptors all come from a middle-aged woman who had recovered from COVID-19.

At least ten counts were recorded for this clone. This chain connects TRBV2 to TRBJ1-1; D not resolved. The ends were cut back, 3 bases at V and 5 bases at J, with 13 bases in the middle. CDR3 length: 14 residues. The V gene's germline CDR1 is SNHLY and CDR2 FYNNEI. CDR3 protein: CASSDLAPGTEAFF. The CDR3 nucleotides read TGTGCCAGCAGTGACCTTGCCCCGGGAACTGAAGCTTTCTTT.

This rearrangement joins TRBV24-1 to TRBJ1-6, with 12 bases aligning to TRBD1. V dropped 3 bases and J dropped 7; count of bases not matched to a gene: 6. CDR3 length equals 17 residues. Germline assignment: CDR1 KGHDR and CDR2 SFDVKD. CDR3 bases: TGTGCCACCAGTGATCTGGGACAGGGGGCTGGCAATTCACCCCTCCACTTT. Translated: CATSDLGQGAGNSPLHF.

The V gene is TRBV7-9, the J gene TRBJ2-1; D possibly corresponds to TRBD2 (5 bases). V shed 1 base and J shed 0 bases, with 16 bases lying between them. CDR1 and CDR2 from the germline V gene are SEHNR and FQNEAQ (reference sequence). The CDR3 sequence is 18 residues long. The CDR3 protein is CASSLVRLDSGSYNEQFF. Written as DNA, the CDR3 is TGTGCCAGCAGCTTAGTACGGCTGGACTCCGGCTCCTACAATGAGCAGTTCTTC.

The CDR3 reads CASSGSLWGLAYGYTF. The CDR3 nucleotides are TGTGCCAGCAGTGGATCCCTATGGGGGCTGGCCTATGGCTACACCTTC. The chain has TRBV6-1 and TRBJ1-2; the D gene is possibly TRBD1 (6 bases). The length of the CDR3 is 16 residues. Germline loops: CDR1 MNHNS, CDR2 SASEGT. V lost 4 bases to trimming and J lost 4 bases, with 19 bases between them.

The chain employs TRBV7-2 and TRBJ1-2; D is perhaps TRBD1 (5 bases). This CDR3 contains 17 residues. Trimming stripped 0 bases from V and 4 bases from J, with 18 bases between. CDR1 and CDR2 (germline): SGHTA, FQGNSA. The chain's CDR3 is CASSLAGNRLDRYGYTF. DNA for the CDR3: TGTGCCAGCAGCTTAGCGGGGAACAGGCTTGATCGCTATGGCTACACCTTC.

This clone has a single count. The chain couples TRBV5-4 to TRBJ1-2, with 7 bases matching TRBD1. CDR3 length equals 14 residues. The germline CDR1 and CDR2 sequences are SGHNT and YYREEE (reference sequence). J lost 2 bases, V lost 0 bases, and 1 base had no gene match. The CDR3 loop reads CASSLEQGNYGYTF. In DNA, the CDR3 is TGTGCCAGCAGCTTGGAACAGGGGAACTATGGCTACACCTTC.

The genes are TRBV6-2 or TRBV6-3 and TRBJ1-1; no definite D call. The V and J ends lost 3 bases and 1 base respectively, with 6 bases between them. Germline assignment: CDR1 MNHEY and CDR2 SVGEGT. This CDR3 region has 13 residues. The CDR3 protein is CASSYSQNTEAFF. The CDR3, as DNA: TGTGCCAGCAGTTATTCCCAGAACACTGAAGCTTTCTTT.

CDR3 nucleotides: TGTGCCATCAGTGAGTCCCCGGGACTAGTGGCAGATACGCAGTATTTT. Encoded protein: CAISESPGLVADTQYF. This chain connects TRBV10-3 to TRBJ2-3; 8 bases line up with TRBD2. The CDR3 is made up of 16 amino acids. The germline CDR1 and CDR2 sequences are ENHRY and SYGVKD. J gave up 4 bases and V 0 bases, and 6 bases lay outside the gene matches.

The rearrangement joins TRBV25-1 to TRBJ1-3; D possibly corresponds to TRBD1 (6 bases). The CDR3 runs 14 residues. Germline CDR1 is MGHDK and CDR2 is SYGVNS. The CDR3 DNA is TGTGCATACTCGGACAGTAGCTCTGGAAACACCATATATTTT. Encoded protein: CAYSDSSSGNTIYF.

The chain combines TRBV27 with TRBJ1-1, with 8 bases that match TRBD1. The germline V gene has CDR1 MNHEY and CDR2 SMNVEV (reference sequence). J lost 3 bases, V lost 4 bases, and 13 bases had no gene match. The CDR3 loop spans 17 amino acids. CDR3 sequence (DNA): TGTGCCAGCAGTTCAAGCGCCAGGGGGCCGATCGACACTGAAGCTTTCTTT. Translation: CASSSSARGPIDTEAFF.

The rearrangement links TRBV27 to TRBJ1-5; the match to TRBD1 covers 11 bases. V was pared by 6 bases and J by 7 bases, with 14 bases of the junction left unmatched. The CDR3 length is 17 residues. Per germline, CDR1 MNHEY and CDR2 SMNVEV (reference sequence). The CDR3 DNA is TGTGCCAGCAGCCCCACCGGGACAGGGGGGGGAGGACAGCCCCAGCATTTT. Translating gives CASSPTGTGGGGQPQHF.

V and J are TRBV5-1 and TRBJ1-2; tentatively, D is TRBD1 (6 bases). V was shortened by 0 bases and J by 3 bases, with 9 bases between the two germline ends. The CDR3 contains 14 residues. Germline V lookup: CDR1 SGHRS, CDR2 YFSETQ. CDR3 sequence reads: CASSLDRVDYGYTF. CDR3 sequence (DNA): TGCGCCAGCAGCTTGGACAGGGTGGACTATGGCTACACCTTC.

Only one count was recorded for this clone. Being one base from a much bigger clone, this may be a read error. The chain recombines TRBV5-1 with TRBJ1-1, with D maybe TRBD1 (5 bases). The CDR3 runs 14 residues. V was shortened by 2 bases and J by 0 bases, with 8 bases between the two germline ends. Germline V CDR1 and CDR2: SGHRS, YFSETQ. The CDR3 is CASSFAGMNTEAFF. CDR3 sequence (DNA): TGCGCCAGCAGCTTTGCAGGGATGAACACTGAAGCTTTCTTT. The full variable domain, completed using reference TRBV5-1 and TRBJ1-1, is KAGVTQTPRYLIKTRGQQVTLSCSPISGHRSVSWYQQTPGQGLQFLFEYFSETQRNKGNFPGRFSGRQFSNSRSEMNVSTLELGDSALYLCASSFAGMNTEAFFGQGTRLTVV.

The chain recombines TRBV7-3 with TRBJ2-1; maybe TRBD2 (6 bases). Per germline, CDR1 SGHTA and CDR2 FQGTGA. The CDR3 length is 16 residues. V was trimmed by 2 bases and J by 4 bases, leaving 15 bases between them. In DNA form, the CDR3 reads TGTGCCAGCAGCTTAGACACTGGAGGGACTTACAATGAGCAGTTCTTC. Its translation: CASSLDTGGTYNEQFF.

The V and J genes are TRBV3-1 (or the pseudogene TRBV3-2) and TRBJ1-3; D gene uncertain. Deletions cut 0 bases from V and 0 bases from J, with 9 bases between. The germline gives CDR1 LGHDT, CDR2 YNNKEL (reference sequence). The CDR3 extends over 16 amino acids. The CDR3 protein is CASSQDLPFSGNTIYF. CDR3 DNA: TGTGCCAGCAGCCAAGATCTACCCTTCTCTGGAAACACCATATATTTT.

Here the CDR3 reads CASSEPGQGGYGYTF. The CDR3 DNA is TGTGCCAGCAGCGAACCCGGACAGGGAGGCTATGGCTACACCTTC. V usage is TRBV28 and J usage is TRBJ1-2; TRBD1 matches 8 bases. Germline assignment: CDR1 MDHEN and CDR2 SYDVKM. This CDR3 comprises 15 residues. J was trimmed by 4 bases and V by 6 bases; bases with no gene match: 10.

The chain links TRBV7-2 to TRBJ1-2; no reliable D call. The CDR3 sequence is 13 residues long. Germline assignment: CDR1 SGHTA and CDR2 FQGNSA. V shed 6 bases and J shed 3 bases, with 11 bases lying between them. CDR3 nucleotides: TGTGCCAGCAGACCGCCCGGGGACTATGGCTACACCTTC. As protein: CASRPPGDYGYTF.

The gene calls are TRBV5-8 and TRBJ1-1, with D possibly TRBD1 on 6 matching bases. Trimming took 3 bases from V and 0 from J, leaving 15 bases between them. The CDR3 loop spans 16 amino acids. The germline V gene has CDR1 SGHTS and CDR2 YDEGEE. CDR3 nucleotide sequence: TGTGCCAGCAGCTCACGACAGGTCTCCTTGAACACTGAAGCTTTCTTT. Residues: CASSSRQVSLNTEAFF.

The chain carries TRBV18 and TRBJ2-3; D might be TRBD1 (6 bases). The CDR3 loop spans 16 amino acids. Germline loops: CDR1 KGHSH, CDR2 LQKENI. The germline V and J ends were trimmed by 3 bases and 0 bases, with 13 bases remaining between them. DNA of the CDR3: TGTGCCAGCTCACCTTACCGGACAGTTAGCACAGATACGCAGTATTTT. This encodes CASSPYRTVSTDTQYF.

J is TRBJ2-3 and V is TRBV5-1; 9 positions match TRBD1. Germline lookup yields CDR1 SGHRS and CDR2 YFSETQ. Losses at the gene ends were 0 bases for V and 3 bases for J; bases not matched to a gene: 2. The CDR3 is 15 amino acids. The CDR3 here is CASSLAGQGTDTQYF. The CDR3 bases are TGCGCCAGCAGCTTGGCGGGACAGGGAACAGATACGCAGTATTTT. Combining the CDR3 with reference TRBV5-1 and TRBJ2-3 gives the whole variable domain KAGVTQTPRYLIKTRGQQVTLSCSPISGHRSVSWYQQTPGQGLQFLFEYFSETQRNKGNFPGRFSGRQFSNSRSEMNVSTLELGDSALYLCASSLAGQGTDTQYFGPGTRLTVL.

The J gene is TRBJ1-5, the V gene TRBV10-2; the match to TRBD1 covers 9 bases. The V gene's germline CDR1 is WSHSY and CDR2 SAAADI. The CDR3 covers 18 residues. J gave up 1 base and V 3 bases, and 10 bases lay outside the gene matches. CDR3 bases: TGCGCCAGCAGTGAAACCGGGACAGGGAAGAGGAGCAATCAGCCCCAGCATTTT. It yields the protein CASSETGTGKRSNQPQHF.

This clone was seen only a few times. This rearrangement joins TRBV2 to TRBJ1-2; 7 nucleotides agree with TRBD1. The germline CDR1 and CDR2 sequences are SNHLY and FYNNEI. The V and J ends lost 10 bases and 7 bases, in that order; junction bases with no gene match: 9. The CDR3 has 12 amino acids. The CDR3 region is CANSDRVGGYTF. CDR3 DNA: TGTGCCAACTCAGACAGGGTCGGTGGCTACACCTTC. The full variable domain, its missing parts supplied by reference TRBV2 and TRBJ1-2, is EPEVTQTPSHQVTQMGQEVILRCVPISNHLYFYWYRQILGQKVEFLVSFYNNEISEKSEIFDDQFSVERPDGSNFTLKIRSTKLEDSAMYFCANSDRVGGYTFGSGTRLTVV.

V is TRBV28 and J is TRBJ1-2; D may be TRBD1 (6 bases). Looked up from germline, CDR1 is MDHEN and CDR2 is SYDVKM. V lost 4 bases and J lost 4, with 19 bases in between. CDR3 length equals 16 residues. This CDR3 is CASSSPLPDRLYGYTF. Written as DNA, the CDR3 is TGTGCCAGCAGTTCCCCACTACCCGACAGGCTCTATGGCTACACCTTC.

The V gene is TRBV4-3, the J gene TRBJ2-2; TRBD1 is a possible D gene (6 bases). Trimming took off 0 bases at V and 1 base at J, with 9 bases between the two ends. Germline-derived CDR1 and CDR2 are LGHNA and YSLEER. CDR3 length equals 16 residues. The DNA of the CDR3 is TGCGCCAGCAGCCAAGAAACAGGGATGAACACCGGGGAGCTGTTTTTT. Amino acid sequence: CASSQETGMNTGELFF.

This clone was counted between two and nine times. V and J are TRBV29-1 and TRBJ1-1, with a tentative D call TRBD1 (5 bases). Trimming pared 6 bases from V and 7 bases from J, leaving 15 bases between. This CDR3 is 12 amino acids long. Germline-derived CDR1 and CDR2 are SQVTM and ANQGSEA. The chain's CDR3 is CSVDPRDFEAFF. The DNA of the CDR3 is TGCAGCGTGGATCCACGGGACTTTGAAGCTTTCTTT.

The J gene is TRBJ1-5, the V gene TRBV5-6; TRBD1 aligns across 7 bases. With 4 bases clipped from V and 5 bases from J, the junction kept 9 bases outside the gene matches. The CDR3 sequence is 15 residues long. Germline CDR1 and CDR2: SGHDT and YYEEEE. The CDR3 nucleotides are TGTGCCAGCAGCGTCACAGGGGATGGGGATCAGCCCCAGCATTTT. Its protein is CASSVTGDGDQPQHF.

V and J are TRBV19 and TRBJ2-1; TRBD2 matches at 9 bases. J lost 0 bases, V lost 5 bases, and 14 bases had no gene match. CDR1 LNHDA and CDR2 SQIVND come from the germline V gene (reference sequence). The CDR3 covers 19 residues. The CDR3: CASSLSPGSGGYSYNEQFF. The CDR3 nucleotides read TGTGCCAGTAGTCTAAGCCCCGGTAGCGGGGGTTACTCCTACAATGAGCAGTTCTTC.

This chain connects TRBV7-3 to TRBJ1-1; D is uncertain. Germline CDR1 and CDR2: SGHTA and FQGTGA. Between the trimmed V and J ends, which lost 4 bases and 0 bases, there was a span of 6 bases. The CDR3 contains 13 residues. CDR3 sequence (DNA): TGTGCCAGCAGCTCCGTTTTGAACACTGAAGCTTTCTTT. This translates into CASSSVLNTEAFF.